These T cell receptor beta chains were read from a single sample in a study of lung T cells in sarcoidosis with Löfgren's syndrome. TCRdb analysed the reads with MiXCR anew, one entry per CDR3 protein. The sample contains tens of thousands of distinct CDR3 sequences, around 20% of which appear only once. Sequenced sample: CD4+ T cells from PBMCs. The receptors stem from a human donor with sarcoidosis (Löfgren's syndrome or another form), or a control subject (not recorded which). Each CDR3 is given with its conserved first and last residue. D genes are given only for firm matches. Clone size is not always given. Where it is, it says once, few, many or a class for expanded clones.

cdr3_nt	cdr3_aa	j_call	d_call	v_call	clone_size
TGTGCCTGTACTGGACAGATAAGTACCGGGGAGCTGTTTTTT	CACTGQISTGELFF	TRBJ2-2	NA	TRBV30	NA
TGTGCCAGCAGCCAAGAGTTAGGCAGTTCCTACGAGCAGTACTTC	CASSQELGSSYEQYF	TRBJ2-7	NA	TRBV3-1	NA
TGTGCCAGTAGGGCTATCGGGACAAGGGTTCCCGGGGAGCTGTTTTTT	CASRAIGTRVPGELFF	TRBJ2-2	NA	TRBV19	few
TGCAGTGCTAGAAAAGTAGCGGGGGGGACCTACGAGCAGTACTTC	CSARKVAGGTYEQYF	TRBJ2-7	TRBD2	TRBV20-1	NA
TGCAGTGCTATCGGAACAGGCGGAGAGACCCAGTACTTC	CSAIGTGGETQYF	TRBJ2-5	NA	TRBV20-1	many
TGCGCCAGCAGGCCAAACCGGGACAGGGGGGCTCATGAAAAACTGTTTTTT	CASRPNRDRGAHEKLFF	TRBJ1-4	TRBD1	TRBV5-1	few
TGTGCCAGCTCACCAACCTCCGAGGGGGGGGATACGCAGTATTTT	CASSPTSEGGDTQYF	TRBJ2-3	NA	TRBV18	few
TGCGCCAGCAGCGCAAACCGACAGGGGGCAACAGATACGCAGTATTTT	CASSANRQGATDTQYF	TRBJ2-3	TRBD1	TRBV5-1	many
TGTGCCAGTAGTATAACTAGCGGGGGAATACGCACAGATACGCAGTATTTT	CASSITSGGIRTDTQYF	TRBJ2-3	TRBD2	TRBV19	NA
TGTGCCAGCAGCCAAATTGTCCGGGACGCCTACAATGAGCAGTTCTTC	CASSQIVRDAYNEQFF	TRBJ2-1	NA	TRBV4-2	many
TGTGCCACCAGCAGATTTACGGATACGCAGTATTTT	CATSRFTDTQYF	TRBJ2-3	NA	TRBV15	many
TGCGCCAGCAGCCAGTTGACAGGTCAGGAGCAGTACTTC	CASSQLTGQEQYF	TRBJ2-7	NA	TRBV4-1	few
TGTGCCAGCAGTTTCTGGGGGACATTAGCTAACTATGGGTACACCTTC	CASSFWGTLANYGYTF	TRBJ1-2	NA	TRBV12-3/TRBV12-4	NA
TGTGCCAGCAGCATAGCCGGGTTGCGATTGGAGCAGTTCTTC	CASSIAGLRLEQFF	TRBJ2-1	NA	TRBV7-2	NA
TGTGCCAGCAGCTTAGGAAGGACTAGGGAGAATGAGCAGTTCTTC	CASSLGRTRENEQFF	TRBJ2-1	TRBD2	TRBV7-2	many
TGCAGTGCCCCAGTCTCTTCTGGGGCCAACGTCCTGACTTTC	CSAPVSSGANVLTF	TRBJ2-6	NA	TRBV20-1	NA
TGTGCCAGCAGTTTAGAGGACAGGGGATACACCTTC	CASSLEDRGYTF	TRBJ1-2	TRBD1	TRBV12-3/TRBV12-4	few
TGTGCCAGCAGACGTAGGGACAGATCGCACAATGAGCAGTTCTTC	CASRRRDRSHNEQFF	TRBJ2-1	TRBD1	TRBV7-2	many
TGTGCCAGCAGTAGACCTAATAACTATGGCTACACCTTC	CASSRPNNYGYTF	TRBJ1-2	NA	TRBV6-1	many
TGTGCCAGCCGACTCGGCTCTGGGGCCAACGTCCTGACTTTC	CASRLGSGANVLTF	TRBJ2-6	NA	TRBV2	many
TGTGCCAGCAGTTTAACACAGATCTACGAGCAGTACTTC	CASSLTQIYEQYF	TRBJ2-7	NA	TRBV28	many
TGTGCCAGCGTCCTACCCCGGGACAGGGTTCGGAACACCATATATTTT	CASVLPRDRVRNTIYF	TRBJ1-3	TRBD1	TRBV12-3/TRBV12-4	few
TGTGCCAGCAGTTACCCGGGACTAGGGACGGATACGCAGTATTTT	CASSYPGLGTDTQYF	TRBJ2-3	TRBD2	TRBV6-6	NA